What follows is one T cell receptor (beta chain) and its context. Its matching antigen is unknown. The sample is drawn from a study of OX40 agonist ivuxolimab in advanced cancers. As for the study in general: Cohort: 80% to 85% men, mean age approximately 66, aged about 20 to 80. Study results and limitations: Expanded clones were, on average, more numerous among CD8+ T cells than CD4+.

Libraries were prepared by immunoSEQ multiplex PCR; TCRdb keeps only in-frame clonotypes and omits some of them. This sample has 85,000 to 100,000 clones, with approximately 94% found just once. The V and J ends lost 3 bases and 2 bases, in that order; junction bases with no gene match: 1. CDR3 length equals 13 residues. Germline V gene sequence: CDR1 SGHAT, CDR2 FQNNGV. The gene calls are TRBV11-2 and TRBJ2-7; 7 nucleotides line up with TRBD1. This specimen was CD4+ or CD8+ T cells sorted from blood, taken in a trial of the OX40 agonist ivuxolimab. This TCR derives from an adult with an advanced solid tumor such as melanoma, head and neck, liver or kidney cancer. CDR3 nucleotide sequence: TGTGCCAGCAGCTTGGACAGGCCCTACGAGCAGTACTTC. It translates to CASSLDRPYEQYF.